This T cell receptor (beta chain) was documented in a study of CXCR3-negative and CXCR3-positive naive CD8 T cells. Study summary: The total count of TRB reads reached approximately 150 million, and each library contributed about 1.5 +/- 0.3 million. General study results and limits: Hydrophobicity of TRB CDR3s was greater in CXCR3-positive naive cells than in CXCR3-negative naive cells.

With respect to this clonotype: The antigen remains undetermined.

Through 5' RACE with UMI labels, the TRB cDNA libraries were prepared. TCRdb processed the 5' RACE reads again and assigns one entry to each CDR3 protein, with no DNA. The listing records 60,000 to 70,000 distinct CDR3 sequences. Sorts that each held 250,000 to 300,000 cells were run in triplicate for every CD8+ T cell subset. Sequenced input: naive CXCR3+ CD8+ T cells from blood. Sample subset: CD45RO-CCR7+CD27+CD95- naive CD8+ T cells expressing CXCR3 (TNR3+). This TCR came from a human donor in good health. Some clones in this sample may be carry-over from other donors' samples.

The CDR3 reads CASSIVRGLDNEQFF. V usage is TRBV19 and J usage is TRBJ2-1. Germline V lookup: CDR1 LNHDA, CDR2 SQIVND (reference sequence). This CDR3 region has 15 residues.